This TCR beta chain was recovered during a study of T cell clones after liver transplantation. Study overall: TCRbeta sequencing after a pre-transplant mixed lymphocyte reaction identified graft-donor-reactive clones, later tracked in post-transplant blood.

Germline V gives CDR1 SGDLS, CDR2 YYNGEE. CDR3 length: 14 residues. Trimming removed 0 bases from V and 6 bases from J; junction bases left unmatched: 4. Clones were read by immunoSEQ multiplex PCR, and TCRdb kept only the in-frame ones, dropping some. The data show approximately 55,000 clones, about 70% seen once. The material was CD4+ T cells from blood, obtained before liver transplant. The chain has TRBV9 and TRBJ1-1; TRBD1 aligns across 8 bases. The receptor comes from a human donor who received a liver transplant. CDR3 protein: CASSVVPQGAEAFF. The DNA of the CDR3 is TGTGCCAGCAGCGTAGTTCCACAGGGGGCTGAAGCTTTCTTT.